The 15 T cell receptor beta chains in this list originate from one sample, sequenced in a study of T cell responses to AZD1222 COVID-19 vaccine. Sequencing was performed with immunoSEQ multiplex PCR; in TCRdb, only in-frame clones are kept and a portion is missing. The sample includes 140,000 to 150,000 clones, 90% to 95% seen only once; the top ten take approximately 1.5%. This sample comprised peripheral blood, obtained on day 0 of AZD1222 vaccination. The receptors here all came from an adult in good health.

The chain recombines TRBV14 with TRBJ2-1; D gene uncertain. CDR1 is SGHDN and CDR2 is FVKESK in the germline V gene. There are 10 residues in the CDR3. Trimming cost V 0 bases and J 9 bases, with 0 bases left between them. The CDR3 region is CASSQDEQFF. CDR3 nucleotide sequence: TGTGCCAGCAGCCAAGATGAGCAGTTCTTC. The entire variable domain, with the rest obtained from reference TRBV14 and TRBJ2-1, is as follows: EAGVTQFPSHSVIEKGQTVTLRCDPISGHDNLYWYRRVMGKEIKFLLHFVKESKQDESGMPNNRFLAERTGGTYSTLKVQPAELEDSGVYFCASSQDEQFFGPGTRLTVL.

This clone was picked up one time. The CDR3 loop reads CAWREGRRRSGIKKRGGYTF. In DNA form, the CDR3 reads TGTGCCTGGAGAGAGGGCAGACGACGTTCCGGAATAAAGAAACGAGGTGGCTACACCTTC. The rearrangement links TRBV30 to TRBJ1-2; no firm D call. CDR1 GTSNPN and CDR2 SVGIG come from the germline V gene (reference sequence). CDR3 length equals 20 residues. V was shortened by 3 bases and J by 7 bases, with 36 bases between the two germline ends.

Worth noting for this clone: The missing conserved phenylalanine or tryptophan at the end of this CDR3 makes a read error likely. Because the CDR3's place on the DNA is in doubt, the DNA is left out and the CDR3 is given as listed by TCRdb. The rearrangement joins TRBV19 to TRBJ1-1; the table's D call, TRBD1, has no DNA check behind it. The CDR3 is 11 amino acids long, termini counted. CDR1 and CDR2 (germline): LNHDA, SQIVND (reference sequence). The CDR3 sequence: CASSIGYRVDI.

This clone was seen once. This chain connects TRBV10-3 to TRBJ2-5; D possibly uses TRBD1 or TRBD2 (6 bases each). Trimming stripped 5 bases from V and 10 bases from J, with 20 bases between. Germline CDR1 reads ENHRY; CDR2 reads SYGVKD. The CDR3 covers 14 residues. The chain's CDR3 is CAISLGLQGGDQYF. Written as DNA, the CDR3 is TGTGCCATCAGTTTGGGACTCCAAGGGGGTGACCAGTACTTC.

In its sample, this clone was seen once. This CDR3 is CASGEGANSPLHF. The CDR3 coding sequence is TGTGCCAGCGGGGAGGGAGCCAATTCACCCCTCCACTTT. This rearrangement joins TRBV7-3 to TRBJ1-6, with D unclear. The V gene's germline CDR1 is SGHTA and CDR2 FQGTGA. This CDR3 comprises 13 residues. V was trimmed by 8 bases and J by 7 bases, leaving 12 bases between them.

To note about this clone: The junction and the germline gene differ at one end; a read error may be behind it. V usage is TRBV5-1 and J usage is TRBJ2-7; no definite D call. The CDR3 is 9 residues long. Germline lookup yields CDR1 SGHRS and CDR2 YFSETQ. The CDR3 DNA reads as TGCGCCAGCAGCCCCCGACGGTGCTTC. Protein: CASSPRRCF.

Only a few counts were recorded for this clone. The CDR3 sequence is CASSSAQGANSPLHF. CDR3 nucleotide sequence: TGCGCCAGCAGCTCCGCCCAGGGGGCGAATTCACCCCTCCACTTT. The chain couples TRBV5-1 to TRBJ1-6; 8 bases line up with TRBD1. V lost 3 bases to trimming and J lost 7 bases; unmatched junction nucleotides: 6. CDR1 and CDR2 (germline): SGHRS, YFSETQ. This CDR3 spans 15 amino acids.

V and J are TRBV5-1 and TRBJ2-3; D might be TRBD2 (6 bases). The CDR3 is 15 residues long. Germline-derived CDR1 and CDR2 are SGHRS and YFSETQ. The germline V and J ends were trimmed by 0 bases and 1 base, with 9 bases remaining between them. The CDR3, as DNA: TGCGCCAGCAGCTTGGTGGCTAGCGGCACAGATACGCAGTATTTT. Translation gives CASSLVASGTDTQYF.

The rearrangement links TRBV5-1 to TRBJ2-3, with D possibly TRBD1 on 6 matching bases. CDR3 length: 13 residues. CDR1 and CDR2 from the germline V gene are SGHRS and YFSETQ. V lost 7 bases and J 6 bases, leaving 15 bases between the germline ends. CDR3 sequence reads: CASGTRVEDTQYF. In DNA, the CDR3 is TGCGCCAGCGGGACACGGGTTGAGGATACGCAGTATTTT. Full variable domain (missing parts from reference TRBV5-1 and TRBJ2-3): KAGVTQTPRYLIKTRGQQVTLSCSPISGHRSVSWYQQTPGQGLQFLFEYFSETQRNKGNFPGRFSGRQFSNSRSEMNVSTLELGDSALYLCASGTRVEDTQYFGPGTRLTVL.

The chain couples TRBV7-9 to TRBJ2-1; D is ambiguous. Germline loops: CDR1 SEHNR, CDR2 FQNEAQ (reference sequence). The CDR3 is 13 amino acids. V gave up 5 bases and J gave up 8 bases, with 13 bases separating them. CDR3 in DNA: TGTGCCAGCAGCCAGCAAGGTTACGATGAGCAGTTCTTC. Its translation: CASSQQGYDEQFF.

The chain employs TRBV4-3 and TRBJ2-5; no reliable D call. Trimming left V 3 bases short and J 5 bases short, with 10 bases between. Germline CDR1 is LGHNA and CDR2 is YSLEER. This CDR3 has 13 residues. CDR3 region: CASSQFERETQYF. CDR3 nucleotides: TGCGCCAGCAGCCAGTTTGAACGGGAGACCCAGTACTTC.

The chain joins TRBV18 to TRBJ1-1, with D possibly matching TRBD1 (6 bases). V lost 4 bases and J 11 bases, leaving 23 bases between the germline ends. The CDR3 totals 15 residues. Germline CDR1 KGHSH, CDR2 LQKENI. The CDR3 DNA reads TGTGCCAGCTCACTCGATATCGGGACCCCAGGGGCGGCTTTCTTT. This codes for CASSLDIGTPGAAFF.

The chain combines TRBV7-9 with TRBJ2-2; D is unclear. The CDR3 consists of 14 residues. Germline V gives CDR1 SEHNR, CDR2 FQNEAQ (reference sequence). V dropped 5 bases and J dropped 3 bases, with 10 bases sitting between them. The CDR3 DNA follows: TGTGCCAGCAGCCACGGCCGCTACACCGGGGAGCTGTTTTTT. This codes for CASSHGRYTGELFF. The full variable domain, with the rest looked up from reference TRBV7-9 and TRBJ2-2, is DTGVSQNPRHKITKRGQNVTFRCDPISEHNRLYWYRQTLGQGPEFLTYFQNEAQLEKSRLLSDRFSAERPKGSFSTLEIQRTEQGDSAMYLCASSHGRYTGELFFGEGSRLTVL.

The DNA of the CDR3 is TGTGCCAGCTCACCGCCTGGGGGCGCCGTCTCGGCGGCTACGCAGTATTTT. Protein: CASSPPGGAVSAATQYF. The chain couples TRBV18 to TRBJ2-3; possibly TRBD1 for D (6 bases). V dropped 3 bases and J dropped 8 bases, with 24 bases sitting between them. This CDR3 is built from 17 residues. Germline V gene lookup returns CDR1 KGHSH and CDR2 LQKENI.

The chain combines TRBV27 with TRBJ1-6; D is unresolved. The CDR3 loop spans 17 amino acids. The germline V gene encodes CDR1 MNHEY and CDR2 SMNVEV (reference sequence). The V end was cut by 5 bases, the J end by 10 bases, with 24 bases between. CDR3 nucleotides: TGTGCCAGCAGTGCGGCTATGTTTCGGGGATTGTACTCACCCCTCCACTTT. This encodes CASSAAMFRGLYSPLHF.